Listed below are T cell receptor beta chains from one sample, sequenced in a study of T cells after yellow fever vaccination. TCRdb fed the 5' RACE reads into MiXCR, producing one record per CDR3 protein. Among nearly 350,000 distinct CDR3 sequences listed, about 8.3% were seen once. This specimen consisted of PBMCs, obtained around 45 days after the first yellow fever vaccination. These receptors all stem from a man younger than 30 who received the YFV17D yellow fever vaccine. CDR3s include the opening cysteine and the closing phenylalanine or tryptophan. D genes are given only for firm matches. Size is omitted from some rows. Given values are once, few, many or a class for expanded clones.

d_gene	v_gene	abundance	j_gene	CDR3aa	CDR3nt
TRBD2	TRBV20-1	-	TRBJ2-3	CGASSGTSGGGDTQYF	TGCGGTGCTTCTTCCGGGACTAGCGGCGGCGGAGATACGCAGTATTTT
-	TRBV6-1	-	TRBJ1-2	CASSREGDPTYGYTF	TGTGCCAGCAGTAGAGAGGGAGACCCTACCTATGGCTACACCTTC
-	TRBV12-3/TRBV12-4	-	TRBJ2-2	CASSNTSPYTGELFF	TGTGCCAGCAGCAACACTAGTCCCTACACCGGGGAGCTGTTTTTT
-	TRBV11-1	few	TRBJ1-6	CASSPSRAGPESSYNSPLHF	TGTGCCAGCAGCCCATCCCGGGCAGGGCCCGAGAGCTCCTATAATTCACCCCTCCACTTT
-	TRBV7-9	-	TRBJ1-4	CASSLARTMGEKLFF	TGTGCCAGCAGCTTGGCGAGGACGATGGGGGAAAAACTGTTTTTT
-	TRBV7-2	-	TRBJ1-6	CASSLVWGNSPLHF	TGTGCCAGCAGCTTAGTGTGGGGTAATTCACCCCTCCACTTT
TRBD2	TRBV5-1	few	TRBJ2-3	CASSSGISGDTQYF	TGCGCCAGCAGCAGCGGGATATCTGGAGATACGCAGTATTTT
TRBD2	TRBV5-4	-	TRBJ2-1	CASSLDSGGRNEQFF	TGTGCCAGCAGCTTGGACAGCGGGGGGAGGAATGAGCAGTTCTTC
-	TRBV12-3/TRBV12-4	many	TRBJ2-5	CASSFAASGTQYF	TGTGCCAGCAGTTTCGCAGCGTCGGGGACCCAGTACTTC
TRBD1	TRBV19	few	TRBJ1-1	CASSIEKGATEAFF	TGTGCCAGTAGTATAGAAAAGGGGGCCACTGAAGCTTTCTTT
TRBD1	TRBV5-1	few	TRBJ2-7	CASSLAGDSSYEQYF	TGCGCCAGCAGCTTGGCAGGGGACAGCTCCTACGAGCAGTACTTC
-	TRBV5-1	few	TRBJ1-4	CASSPWDRYEKLFF	TGCGCCAGCAGCCCCTGGGACCGCTATGAAAAACTGTTTTTT
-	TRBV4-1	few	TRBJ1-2	CASSHLYEGYTF	TGCGCCAGCAGCCACCTATATGAAGGCTACACCTTC
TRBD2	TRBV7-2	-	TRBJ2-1	CASSFSGGEYNEQFF	TGTGCCAGCAGCTTTAGCGGGGGGGAGTACAATGAGCAGTTCTTC
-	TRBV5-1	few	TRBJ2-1	CASSLSTSFNEQFF	TGCGCCAGCAGCTTATCGACATCATTCAATGAGCAGTTCTTC
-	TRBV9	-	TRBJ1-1	CASSVGAGGDTEAFF	TGTGCCAGCAGCGTAGGAGCCGGAGGGGACACTGAAGCTTTCTTT
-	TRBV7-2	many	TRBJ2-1	CASSPKQRGGYNEQFF	TGTGCCAGCAGCCCGAAGCAAAGGGGCGGATACAATGAGCAGTTCTTC
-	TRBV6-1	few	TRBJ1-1	CASSVGADLTAFF	TGTGCCAGCAGTGTGGGAGCAGATTTGACGGCTTTCTTT
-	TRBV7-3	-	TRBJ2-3	CASSIRTRRTDTQYF	TGTGCCAGCAGCATTCGGACAAGACGCACAGATACGCAGTATTTT
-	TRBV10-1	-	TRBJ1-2	CASSPRRQAYGYTF	TGCGCCAGCAGTCCCCGACGACAAGCCTATGGCTACACCTTC
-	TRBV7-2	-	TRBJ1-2	CASSINREGYGYTF	TGTGCCAGCAGCATCAACAGGGAAGGCTATGGCTACACCTTC
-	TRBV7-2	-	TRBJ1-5	CASSLVQWDSNQPQHF	TGTGCCAGCAGCTTGGTCCAGTGGGACAGCAATCAGCCCCAGCATTTT
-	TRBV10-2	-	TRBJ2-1	CASSGMVSYNEQFF	TGCGCCAGCAGTGGAATGGTCTCCTACAATGAGCAGTTCTTC
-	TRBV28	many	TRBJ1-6	CASMAGSVNSPLHF	TGTGCCAGCATGGCCGGGTCCGTTAATTCACCCCTCCACTTT
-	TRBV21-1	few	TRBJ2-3	CASSKGDQADTQYF	TGTGCCAGCAGCAAGGGGGACCAGGCAGATACGCAGTATTTT
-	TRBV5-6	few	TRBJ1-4	CASSPGATNEKLFF	TGTGCCAGCAGCCCCGGTGCAACTAATGAAAAACTGTTTTTT
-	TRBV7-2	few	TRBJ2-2	CASRGVGTGELFF	TGTGCCAGCAGGGGGGTGGGGACCGGGGAGCTGTTTTTT
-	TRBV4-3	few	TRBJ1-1	CASSQGWASEAFF	TGCGCCAGCAGCCAAGGATGGGCCTCCGAAGCTTTCTTT
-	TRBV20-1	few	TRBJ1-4	CSALQGIPNEKLFF	TGCAGTGCTCTACAGGGTATACCTAATGAAAAACTGTTTTTT
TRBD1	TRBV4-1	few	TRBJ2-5	CASSHPRTGEQETQYF	TGCGCCAGCAGCCATCCCCGGACAGGGGAACAAGAGACCCAGTACTTC
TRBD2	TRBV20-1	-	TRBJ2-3	CSAPGTSGGAGTDTQYF	TGCAGTGCCCCCGGGACTAGCGGGGGGGCCGGCACAGATACGCAGTATTTT
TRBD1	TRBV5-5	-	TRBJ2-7	CASSPGTGGIEQYF	TGTGCCAGCAGCCCGGGGACAGGGGGCATCGAGCAGTACTTC
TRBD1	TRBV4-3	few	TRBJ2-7	CASSQDVGGQGGYEQYF	TGCGCCAGCAGCCAAGACGTGGGGGGACAGGGGGGCTACGAGCAGTACTTC
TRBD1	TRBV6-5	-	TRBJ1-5	CASSHGTGGSQPQHF	TGTGCCAGCAGTCACGGGACAGGGGGTAGTCAGCCCCAGCATTTT
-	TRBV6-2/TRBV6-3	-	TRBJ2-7	CASSYPLGFGEQYF	TGTGCCAGCAGTTACCCTCTAGGATTTGGGGAGCAGTACTTC
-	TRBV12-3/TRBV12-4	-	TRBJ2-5	CASSRGRQAPSRTQYF	TGTGCCAGCAGTCGCGGTCGACAGGCTCCTAGTCGGACCCAGTACTTC
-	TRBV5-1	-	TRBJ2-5	CASNAGNQETQYF	TGCGCCAGTAATGCAGGGAACCAAGAGACCCAGTACTTC
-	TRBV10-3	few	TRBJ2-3	CAIMTGFPDTQYF	TGTGCCATCATGACGGGTTTCCCAGATACGCAGTATTTT
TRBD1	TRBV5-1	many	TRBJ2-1	CASRPGGYNEQFF	TGCGCCAGCAGACCAGGGGGCTACAATGAGCAGTTCTTC
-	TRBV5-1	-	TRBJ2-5	CASSARGGPQETQYF	TGCGCCAGCAGCGCCAGGGGGGGGCCCCAAGAGACCCAGTACTTC
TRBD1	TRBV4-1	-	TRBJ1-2	CASSQPGTGEYGYTF	TGCGCCAGCAGCCAGCCCGGGACAGGGGAGTATGGCTACACCTTC
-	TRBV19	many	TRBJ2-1	CASSSASDSFRGSYNEQFF	TGTGCCAGTAGCTCCGCCTCTGACAGTTTTCGGGGCTCCTACAATGAGCAGTTCTTC
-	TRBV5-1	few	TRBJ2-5	CASSFSIDRIVQETQYF	TGCGCCAGCAGCTTTTCTATAGACAGGATCGTTCAAGAGACCCAGTACTTC
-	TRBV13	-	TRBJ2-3	CASSLESGDTQYF	TGTGCCAGCAGCTTAGAATCGGGGGATACGCAGTATTTT
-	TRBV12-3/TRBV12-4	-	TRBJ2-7	CASSYGGSEQYF	TGTGCCAGCAGTTATGGTGGTTCCGAGCAGTACTTC
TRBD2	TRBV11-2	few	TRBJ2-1	CASSLGGGPSNEQFF	TGTGCCAGCAGCTTAGGGGGGGGTCCCTCCAATGAGCAGTTCTTC
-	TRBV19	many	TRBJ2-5	CASRGGETQYF	TGTGCCAGTAGGGGGGGAGAGACCCAGTACTTC
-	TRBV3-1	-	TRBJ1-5	CASSQHFSRFSNQPQHF	TGTGCCAGCAGCCAGCATTTTAGCAGGTTTAGCAATCAGCCCCAGCATTTT
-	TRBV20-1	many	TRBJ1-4	CSAREFGRGEKLFF	TGCAGTGCTAGGGAATTCGGACGGGGAGAAAAACTGTTTTTT